What follows are 12 T cell receptor beta chains derived from one specimen sequenced in a study of T cells in Graves' hyperthyroidism and ophthalmopathy. Regions amplified from RNA transcripts were the TCR beta CDR3 regions. HTBI primers were employed in a first-round RT-PCR of the TCR CDR3. TCRdb called the multiplex PCR reads again in MiXCR, with one record for every CDR3 protein. Of 600,000 or so distinct CDR3 sequences in the sample, about 16% were seen once. Sample: blood. Source of these receptors: a woman aged 25 to 45 with Graves' hyperthyroidism.

The chain uses TRBV6-1 and TRBJ2-7; a weak D match, TRBD1 (6 bases). The V gene's germline CDR1 is MNHNS and CDR2 SASEGT. CDR3 length equals 15 residues. The ends were cut back, 6 bases at V and 3 bases at J, with 18 bases in the middle. DNA of the CDR3: TGTGCCAGCAGAGTGACACAGGGAAATTACTACGAGCAGTACTTC. Protein sequence: CASRVTQGNYYEQYF.

In this sample, this clonotype turned up a few times. The genes are TRBV6-1 and TRBJ2-7; D unresolved. CDR1 MNHNS and CDR2 SASEGT come from the germline V gene. V lost 5 bases, J lost 2 bases, and 22 bases lay in between. This CDR3 is 17 amino acids long. In DNA, the CDR3 is TGTGCCAGCAGTCTCTCTTCGTTTGTAGCCTCCGCCTACGAGCAGTACTTC. Translating it yields CASSLSSFVASAYEQYF.

This clonotype was seen repeatedly, ten times or more. The V call is TRBV28, the J call TRBJ1-5; D unclear. Trimming took off 6 bases at V and 4 bases at J, with 16 bases between the two ends. The CDR3 consists of 15 residues. Germline V gene sequence: CDR1 MDHEN, CDR2 SYDVKM. CDR3 residues: CASRAGYKGNQPQHF. CDR3 DNA: TGTGCCAGCAGAGCCGGATATAAGGGAAATCAGCCCCAGCATTTT.

This clonotype was seen repeatedly, ten times or more. This chain joins TRBV11-3 and TRBJ2-1, with TRBD1 identical over 7 bases. CDR3 length: 15 amino acids. V lost 8 bases to trimming and J lost 4 bases; unmatched junction nucleotides: 11. The V gene's germline CDR1 is SGHNT and CDR2 YENEEA. Written as DNA, the CDR3 is TGTGCCAGCTCTCCGGAAAGCAGGGGGTACAATGAGCAGTTCTTC. As protein: CASSPESRGYNEQFF.

There are many counts of this clonotype. The chain joins TRBV29-1 to TRBJ2-3; the D is unclear. The CDR3 spans 13 residues. The germline V gene has CDR1 SQVTM and CDR2 ANQGSEA. Trimming took off 5 bases at V and 0 bases at J, with 9 bases between the two ends. CDR3 nucleotide sequence: TGCAGCGTTAAGGACGGCAGCACAGATACGCAGTATTTT. Translation: CSVKDGSTDTQYF.

This clonotype has only a few counts. This CDR3 reads CSARRWDTGGSGNTIYF. CDR3 in DNA: TGCAGTGCTAGAAGGTGGGACACTGGAGGGTCTGGAAACACCATATATTTT. J is TRBJ1-3 and V is TRBV20-1; weak D call: TRBD1 (6 bases). The V end lost 2 bases, the J end lost 1 base, and 18 bases lay between the germline ends. This CDR3 has 17 residues. Germline V lookup: CDR1 DFQATT, CDR2 SNEGSKA (reference sequence).

This clonotype was observed a handful of times. The chain links TRBV5-1 to TRBJ2-1; TRBD1 matches 10 bases. In germline, CDR1 is SGHRS, CDR2 YFSETQ. Trimming removed 2 bases from V and 8 bases from J; junction bases left unmatched: 10. This CDR3 region has 16 residues. This chain's CDR3 is CASSFDGQGGADEQFF. The CDR3 bases are TGCGCCAGCAGCTTTGATGGACAGGGGGGCGCTGATGAGCAGTTCTTC.

At least ten counts were recorded for this clonotype. J is TRBJ2-2 and V is TRBV28; weak D call: TRBD1 (6 bases). Germline CDR1 and CDR2: MDHEN and SYDVKM. This CDR3 spans 13 amino acids. Trimming removed 6 bases at V and 9 bases at J, with 14 bases between. The CDR3 protein is CASSRTGLRELFF. In DNA form, the CDR3 reads TGTGCCAGCAGCCGAACAGGGTTGAGGGAGCTGTTTTTT.

The chain links TRBV20-1 to TRBJ1-6; D ambiguous. This CDR3 has 14 amino acids. Germline CDR1 and CDR2: DFQATT and SNEGSKA (reference sequence). Trimming left V 1 base short and J 5 bases short, with 9 bases between. The CDR3 reads CSARVQRDNSPLHF. Written as DNA, the CDR3 is TGCAGTGCTAGAGTGCAGCGGGATAATTCACCCCTCCACTTT.

This clonotype was observed a single time. V gene TRBV11-2 combines with J gene TRBJ2-7, with TRBD1 as a possible D gene (6 bases). Germline V lookup: CDR1 SGHAT, CDR2 FQNNGV. V lost 3 bases and J lost 2, with 11 bases in between. The CDR3 length is 14 residues. The CDR3 region has the DNA TGTGCCAGCAGCTTTCATCAGGGGACCTACGAGCAGTACTTC. This encodes CASSFHQGTYEQYF. Combining the CDR3 with reference TRBV11-2 and TRBJ2-7 gives the whole variable domain EAGVAQSPRYKIIEKRQSVAFWCNPISGHATLYWYQQILGQGPKLLIQFQNNGVVDDSQLPKDRFSAERLKGVDSTLKIQPAKLEDSAVYLCASSFHQGTYEQYFGPGTRLTVT.

V gene TRBV20-1 combines with J gene TRBJ2-7; 7 nucleotides agree with TRBD1. CDR1 and CDR2 from the germline V gene are DFQATT and SNEGSKA (reference sequence). Trimming cost V 2 bases and J 6 bases; bases outside gene matches: 1. The CDR3 runs to 11 residues. DNA for the CDR3: TGCAGTGCTAGACACAGGGGCGAGCAGTACTTC. The encoded protein is CSARHRGEQYF.

In this sample, this clonotype turned up many times. This sequence joins TRBV27 and TRBJ2-7, with D unresolved. This CDR3 has 14 residues. The germline V and J ends were trimmed by 4 bases and 0 bases, with 10 bases remaining between them. Germline lookup yields CDR1 MNHEY and CDR2 SMNVEV (reference sequence). DNA of the CDR3: TGTGCCAGCAGTTCTGGGGTTACCTCCTACGAGCAGTACTTC. It translates to CASSSGVTSYEQYF.